This TCR beta chain originates from a study of T cell clones after liver transplantation. Study background: In this trial, immunosuppression withdrawal was attempted within 2 years of liver transplant. A pre-transplant mixed lymphocyte reaction with TCRbeta sequencing defined graft-donor-reactive clones followed in post-transplant blood. Three of the eight recipients were HCV-positive; the rest had non-autoimmune, non-viral transplant indications.

Study-level findings and limits: Post-transplant, graft-donor-reactive CD4 TCRbeta sequences in blood dropped significantly in 5 of 8 subjects.

Remarks on this clone: Its antigen is unknown.

V lost 4 bases, J lost 3 bases, and 5 bases stayed unmatched. The CDR3 length is 15 residues. Germline V CDR1 and CDR2: MNHNS, SASEGT. The method was immunoSEQ multiplex PCR; TCRdb's version includes in-frame clones alone and lacks a portion of them. Of more than 65,000 clones in the sample, 80% were seen once. This receptor was identified in a human patient who received a liver transplant. Some T cells may possibly be graft donor cells. The J gene is TRBJ2-7, the V gene TRBV6-1, with 11 nucleotides matching TRBD2. Sequenced material: CD4+ T cells from blood, taken 12 months after liver transplant. CDR3: CASSALAGDIYEQYF. DNA for the CDR3: TGTGCCAGCAGTGCACTAGCGGGAGACATCTACGAGCAGTACTTC.